The clone carrying this T cell receptor beta chain appeared a few times. Its antigen is still unknown. Germline lookup yields CDR1 LGHNA and CDR2 YSLEER. The CDR3 consists of 15 residues. V lost 0 bases to trimming and J lost 7 bases; unmatched junction nucleotides: 6. The data were obtained in a study of CD8+ T cells in alopecia areata. Once RNA had been extracted, it was reverse transcribed into cDNA to act as the sequencing template. Assay: immunoSEQ multiplex PCR; the TCRdb copy retains only in-frame clones and omits some. The sample lists 90,000 to 150,000 clones, about three fifths occurring once. Study-wide points: Patients shared TCRs less clearly than mice did, possibly for HLA-related reasons.

As to treatment: oral pan-JAK inhibitor, 5-10 mg twice daily. The rearrangement joins TRBV4-3 to TRBJ1-1; TRBD1 aligns across 9 bases. The TCR was taken from a human donor with alopecia areata. Sequences were derived from CD8+ T cells sorted from blood, sampled at week 4, from a patient treated with tofacitinib. The DNA for the CDR3 is TGCGCCAGCAGCCAAGATTCCGGGACAGGGAATGAAGCTTTCTTT. Translated, it gives CASSQDSGTGNEAFF.